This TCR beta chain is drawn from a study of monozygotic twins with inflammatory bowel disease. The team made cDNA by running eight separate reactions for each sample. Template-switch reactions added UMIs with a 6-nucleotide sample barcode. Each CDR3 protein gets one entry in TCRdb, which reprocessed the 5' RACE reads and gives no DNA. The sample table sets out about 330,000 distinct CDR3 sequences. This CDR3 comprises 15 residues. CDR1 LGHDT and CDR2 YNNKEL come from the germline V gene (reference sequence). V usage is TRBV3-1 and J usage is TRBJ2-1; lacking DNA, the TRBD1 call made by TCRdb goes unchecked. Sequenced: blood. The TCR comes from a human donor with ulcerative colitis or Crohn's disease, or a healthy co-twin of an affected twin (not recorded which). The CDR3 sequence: CASSQGTGSYNEQFF.